The present entry profiles one T cell receptor beta chain with its context. The data stem from a study of blood T cell repertoires in COVID-19. Study-level background: Acute-phase and convalescent COVID-19 samples originated in the United States, Italy and Spain.

Trimming stripped 2 bases from V and 0 bases from J, with 9 bases between. Germline CDR1 and CDR2: MNHEY and SMNVEV (reference sequence). The CDR3 covers 15 residues. Generated by immunoSEQ multiplex PCR, the TCRdb table keeps only in-frame clones and is missing some. The table lists 55,000 to 75,000 clones, 85% to 90% of them singletons. This chain links TRBV27 with TRBJ2-3; D ambiguous. The sequence came from a man aged 45-65 years with active COVID-19. Sequencing was done on a sample of peripheral blood. CDR3 sequence (DNA): TGTGCCAGCAGTTTAAGGAGCGATAGCACAGATACGCAGTATTTT. Amino acids: CASSLRSDSTDTQYF.